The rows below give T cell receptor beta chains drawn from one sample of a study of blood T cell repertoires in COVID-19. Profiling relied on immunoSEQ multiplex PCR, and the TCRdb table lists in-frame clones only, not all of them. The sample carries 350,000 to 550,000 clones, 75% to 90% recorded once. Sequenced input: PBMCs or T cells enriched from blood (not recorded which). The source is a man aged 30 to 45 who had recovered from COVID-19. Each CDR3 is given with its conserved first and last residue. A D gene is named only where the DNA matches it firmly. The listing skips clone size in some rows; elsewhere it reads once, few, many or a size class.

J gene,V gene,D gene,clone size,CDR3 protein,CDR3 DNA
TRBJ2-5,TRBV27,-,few,CASSRWPPGEETQYF,TGTGCCAGCAGTCGTTGGCCGCCGGGAGAAGAGACCCAGTACTTC
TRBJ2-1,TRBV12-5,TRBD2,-,CASGLRTSGSYEQFF,TGTGCTAGTGGTTTGAGGACTAGCGGGAGCTATGAGCAGTTCTTC
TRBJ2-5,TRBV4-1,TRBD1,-,CASQPRTGARETQYF,TGCGCCAGCCAACCGAGGACAGGGGCGAGAGAGACCCAGTACTTC
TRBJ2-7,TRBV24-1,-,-,CAVGGRSSYEQYF,TGTGCCGTTGGGGGCCGAAGCTCCTACGAGCAGTACTTC
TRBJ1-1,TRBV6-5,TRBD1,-,CASSYRTGGSSTEAFF,TGTGCCAGCAGTTACAGGACAGGGGGCTCGAGCACTGAAGCTTTCTTT
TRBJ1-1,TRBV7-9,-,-,CASTTSGGYTEAFF,TGTGCCAGCACTACTTCGGGGGGGTACACTGAAGCTTTCTTT
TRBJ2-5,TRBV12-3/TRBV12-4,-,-,CASSLGRKETQYF,TGTGCCAGCAGTTTGGGCAGGAAAGAGACCCAGTACTTC
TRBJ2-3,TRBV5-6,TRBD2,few,CASSERTSGSWTDTQYF,TGTGCCAGCAGCGAACGGACTAGCGGGAGTTGGACAGATACGCAGTATTTT
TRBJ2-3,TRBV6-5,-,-,CASTPRGTSTDTQYF,TGTGCCAGCACCCCCAGGGGGACTAGCACAGATACGCAGTATTTT
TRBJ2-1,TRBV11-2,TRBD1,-,CASSSGQGWNEQFF,TGTGCCAGCAGCTCCGGACAGGGGTGGAATGAGCAGTTCTTC
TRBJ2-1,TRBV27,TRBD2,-,CASSTTSGGGSTYNEQFF,TGTGCCAGCAGTACTACTAGCGGCGGAGGTAGCACCTACAATGAGCAGTTCTTC
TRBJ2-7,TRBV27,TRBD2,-,CASSFHLAGYEQYF,TGTGCCAGCAGTTTTCATCTAGCGGGCTACGAGCAGTACTTC
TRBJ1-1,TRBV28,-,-,CASSLTGNTEAFF,TGTGCCAGCTCACTGACAGGGAACACTGAAGCTTTCTTT
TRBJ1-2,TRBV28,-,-,CASSLGAKGDSGYTF,TGTGCCAGCAGTTTAGGGGCTAAGGGGGATTCTGGCTACACCTTC
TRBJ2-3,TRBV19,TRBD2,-,CASSPRDYLTDTQYF,TGTGCCAGTAGCCCCCGGGACTACCTCACAGATACGCAGTATTTT